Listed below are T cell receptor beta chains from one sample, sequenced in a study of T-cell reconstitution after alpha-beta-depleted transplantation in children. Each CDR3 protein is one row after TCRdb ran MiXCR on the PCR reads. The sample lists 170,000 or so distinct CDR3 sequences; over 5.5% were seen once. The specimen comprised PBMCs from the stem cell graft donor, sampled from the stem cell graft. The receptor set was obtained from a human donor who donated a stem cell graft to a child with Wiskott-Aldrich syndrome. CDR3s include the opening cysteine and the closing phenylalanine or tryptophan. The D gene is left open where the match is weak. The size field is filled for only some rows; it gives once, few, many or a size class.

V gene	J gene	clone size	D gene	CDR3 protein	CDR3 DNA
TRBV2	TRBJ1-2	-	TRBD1	CASRDRGHGYTF	TGTGCCAGCAGGGACAGGGGCCATGGCTACACCTTC
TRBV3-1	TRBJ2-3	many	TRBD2	CASSQLSGGGTDTQYF	TGTGCCAGCAGCCAACTTAGCGGGGGGGGCACAGATACGCAGTATTTT
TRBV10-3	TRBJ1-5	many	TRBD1	CAIRGGTDNQPQHF	TGTGCCATCAGGGGCGGGACAGATAATCAGCCCCAGCATTTT
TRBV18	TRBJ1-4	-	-	CASSRSANEKLFF	TGTGCCAGCTCACGGAGCGCTAATGAAAAACTGTTTTTT
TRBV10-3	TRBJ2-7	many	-	CAISEGGWDYEQYF	TGTGCCATCAGTGAGGGGGGCTGGGATTACGAGCAGTACTTC
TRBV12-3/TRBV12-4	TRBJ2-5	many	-	CASSTGSQETQYF	TGTGCCAGCAGTACAGGGAGCCAAGAGACCCAGTACTTC
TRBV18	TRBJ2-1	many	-	CASSPRAAYNEQFF	TGTGCCAGCTCACCAAGGGCAGCTTACAATGAGCAGTTCTTC
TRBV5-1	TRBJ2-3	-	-	CASGPFPTDTQYF	TGCGCCAGTGGGCCCTTTCCCACAGATACGCAGTATTTT
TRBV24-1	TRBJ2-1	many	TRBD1	CATSLGDSSYNEQFF	TGTGCCACCAGTCTCGGGGACAGCTCCTACAATGAGCAGTTCTTC
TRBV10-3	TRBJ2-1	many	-	CAISETGKGNEQFF	TGTGCCATCAGTGAGACTGGGAAGGGCAATGAGCAGTTCTTC
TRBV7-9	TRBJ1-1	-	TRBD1	CASSLRNSGQANTEAFF	TGTGCCAGCAGCTTACGGAACTCGGGACAGGCAAACACTGAAGCTTTCTTT
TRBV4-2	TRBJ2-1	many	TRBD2	CASSHQSGGVTYNEQFF	TGTGCCAGCAGCCATCAAAGCGGGGGGGTCACCTACAATGAGCAGTTCTTC
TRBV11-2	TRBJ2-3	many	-	CASSLDVGQGMDTQYF	TGTGCCAGCAGCTTAGATGTGGGACAAGGCATGGATACGCAGTATTTT
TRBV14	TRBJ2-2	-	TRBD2	CASSFRLAGGTGELFF	TGTGCCAGCAGCTTCCGACTAGCGGGAGGCACCGGGGAGCTGTTTTTT
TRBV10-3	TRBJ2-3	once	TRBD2	CAITGPALAGGYPSTDTQYF	TGTGCCATCACCGGACCGGCACTAGCGGGAGGATACCCTAGCACAGATACGCAGTATTTT
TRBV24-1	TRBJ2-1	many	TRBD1	CATSLGTGHYNEQFF	TGTGCCACCAGTTTAGGGACAGGGCACTACAATGAGCAGTTCTTC
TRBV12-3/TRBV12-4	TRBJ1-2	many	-	CASSHTRGGYTF	TGTGCCAGCAGCCACACAAGGGGGGGCTACACCTTC
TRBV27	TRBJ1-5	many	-	CASSFNSNQPQHF	TGTGCCAGCAGTTTTAATAGCAATCAGCCCCAGCATTTT
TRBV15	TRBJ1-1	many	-	CATSSFLGEAFF	TGTGCCACCAGCAGTTTTCTTGGGGAAGCTTTCTTT
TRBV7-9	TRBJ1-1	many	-	CASSFTANTEAFF	TGTGCCAGCAGCTTTACAGCGAACACTGAAGCTTTCTTT
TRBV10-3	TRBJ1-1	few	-	CAISDPGAMNTEAFF	TGTGCCATCAGTGATCCCGGAGCTATGAACACTGAAGCTTTCTTT
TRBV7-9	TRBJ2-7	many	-	CASSLELGPTFF	TGTGCCAGCAGCTTAGAGTTAGGACCGACATTCTTC
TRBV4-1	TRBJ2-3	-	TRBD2	CASSQGVDSGYTQYF	TGCGCCAGCAGCCAAGGGGTGGATAGCGGGTATACGCAGTATTTT
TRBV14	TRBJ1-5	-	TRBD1	CASSRGQAQPQHF	TGTGCCAGCAGCAGGGGGCAGGCTCAGCCCCAGCATTTT
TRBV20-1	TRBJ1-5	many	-	CSVVRGDGQPQHF	TGCAGTGTCGTGCGGGGGGACGGTCAGCCCCAGCATTTT
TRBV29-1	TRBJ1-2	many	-	CSGGTNYGYTF	TGCAGCGGTGGGACCAACTATGGCTACACCTTC
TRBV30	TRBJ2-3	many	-	CAWSYSGTDTQYF	TGTGCCTGGAGTTATTCCGGGACAGATACGCAGTATTTT
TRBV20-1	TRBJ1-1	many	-	CSASLMGPMNTEAFF	TGCAGTGCTAGTCTGATGGGACCGATGAACACTGAAGCTTTCTTT
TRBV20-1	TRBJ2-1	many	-	CSARTGKSSYNEQFF	TGCAGTGCAAGAACAGGGAAAAGCTCCTACAATGAGCAGTTCTTC
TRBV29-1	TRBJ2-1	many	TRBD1	CSARQGVSEQFF	TGCAGCGCACGACAGGGGGTCAGTGAGCAGTTCTTC
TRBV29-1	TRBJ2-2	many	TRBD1	CSVRTGVYTGELFF	TGCAGCGTTCGGACAGGGGTTTACACCGGGGAGCTGTTTTTT
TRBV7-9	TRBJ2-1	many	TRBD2	CASPGAGDLNEQFF	TGTGCCAGCCCCGGGGCGGGGGACCTTAATGAGCAGTTCTTC
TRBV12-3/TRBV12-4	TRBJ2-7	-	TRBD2	CASSPGTSGRENYEQYF	TGTGCCAGCAGTCCCGGGACTAGCGGGAGGGAGAACTACGAGCAGTACTTC
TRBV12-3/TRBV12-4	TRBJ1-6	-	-	CASRGDGDNSPLHF	TGTGCCAGCAGAGGGGACGGGGATAATTCACCCCTCCACTTT
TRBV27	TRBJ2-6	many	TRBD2	CASSFGGGPSGANVLTF	TGTGCCAGCAGTTTCGGGGGGGGACCCTCTGGGGCCAACGTCCTGACTTTC
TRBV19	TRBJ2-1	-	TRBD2	CASSSGLEYNEQFF	TGTGCCAGTAGTAGCGGACTAGAGTACAATGAGCAGTTCTTC
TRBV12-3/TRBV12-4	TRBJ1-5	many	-	CASSFYGTYSNQPQHF	TGTGCCAGCAGTTTTTATGGCACTTATAGCAATCAGCCCCAGCATTTT
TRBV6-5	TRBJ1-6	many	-	CASSYVARDSSPLHF	TGTGCCAGCAGTTACGTGGCTCGGGACTCTTCACCCCTCCACTTT
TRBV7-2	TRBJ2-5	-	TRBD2	CASSVGLAGGGETQYF	TGTGCCAGCAGCGTAGGACTAGCGGGGGGTGGAGAGACCCAGTACTTC
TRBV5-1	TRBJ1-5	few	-	CASSLEGRFNQPQHF	TGCGCCAGCAGCTTGGAAGGACGTTTCAATCAGCCCCAGCATTTT
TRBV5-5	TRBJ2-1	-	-	CASSPGAWDEQFF	TGTGCCAGCAGCCCCGGGGCCTGGGATGAGCAGTTCTTC
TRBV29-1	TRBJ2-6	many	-	CSAEESSGANVLTF	TGCAGCGCTGAAGAATCCTCTGGGGCCAACGTCCTGACTTTC
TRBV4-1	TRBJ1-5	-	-	CASSQDPGAQPQHF	TGCGCCAGCAGCCAAGACCCAGGGGCTCAGCCCCAGCATTTT
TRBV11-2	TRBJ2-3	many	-	CASRRGGIPDTQYF	TGTGCCAGCAGACGAGGAGGGATCCCAGATACGCAGTATTTT
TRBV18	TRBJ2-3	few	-	CASSRTEGFGAQLDTQYF	TGTGCCAGCTCACGGACGGAGGGGTTCGGAGCGCAATTGGATACGCAGTATTTT
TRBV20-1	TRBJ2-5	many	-	CSATYSDSEETQYF	TGCAGTGCCACTTATTCGGACTCGGAGGAGACCCAGTACTTC
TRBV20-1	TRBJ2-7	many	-	CSARVAGPFYEQYF	TGCAGTGCTAGAGTAGCTGGACCGTTTTACGAGCAGTACTTC
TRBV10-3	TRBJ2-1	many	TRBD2	CAISDHSGELSNEQFF	TGTGCCATCAGTGATCATAGCGGGGAGCTCTCCAATGAGCAGTTCTTC
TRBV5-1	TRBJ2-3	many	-	CASSLDGTDTQYF	TGCGCCAGCAGCTTGGATGGCACAGATACGCAGTATTTT
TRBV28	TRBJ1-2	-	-	CASHLGRDYGYTF	TGTGCCAGCCACCTGGGAAGGGACTATGGCTACACCTTC
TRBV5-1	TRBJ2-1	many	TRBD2	CASSLEVAGGYNEQFF	TGCGCCAGCAGCTTGGAGGTAGCGGGAGGGTACAATGAGCAGTTCTTC
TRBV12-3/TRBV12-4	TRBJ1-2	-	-	CASSFWVGNGYTF	TGTGCCAGCAGTTTCTGGGTGGGAAATGGCTACACCTTC
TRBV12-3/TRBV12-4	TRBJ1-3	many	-	CASSLAGGNTIYF	TGTGCCAGCAGTTTAGCAGGGGGAAACACCATATATTTT
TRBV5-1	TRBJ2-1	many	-	CASSPGTRSYNEQFF	TGCGCCAGCAGCCCCGGGACTCGTTCCTACAATGAGCAGTTCTTC
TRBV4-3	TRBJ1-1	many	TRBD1	CASSPDRGRTEAFF	TGCGCCAGCAGCCCAGACAGGGGGAGGACTGAAGCTTTCTTT
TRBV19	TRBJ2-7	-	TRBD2	CASSIDPSGRMGEQYF	TGTGCCAGTAGTATAGATCCTAGCGGGAGAATGGGCGAGCAGTACTTC
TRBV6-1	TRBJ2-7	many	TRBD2	CASTRRGRAHEQYF	TGTGCCAGCACCCGTCGGGGGAGGGCCCACGAGCAGTACTTC